A single sample gave rise to the 27 T cell receptor beta chains below, sequenced in a study of beta chain features in type 1 diabetes. Expressed TCRB transcripts were sequenced because the entire RNA isolate underwent reverse transcription. The protocol was immunoSEQ multiplex PCR, while the TCRdb copy is restricted to in-frame clones and leaves out a portion. The repertoire has a few hundred thousand clones, approximately 15% of them found once; the top ten carry roughly 0.015%. Study results and caveats: The study found moderately but significantly shorter TCRB CDR3s in all four CD4+ subsets of Type 1 diabetes patients.

These receptors' targets are unknown. Specimen: naive CD4+ T cells from blood. All receptors come from a woman under 30 with type 1 diabetes.

The V and J genes are TRBV7-3 and TRBJ2-3; no reliable D call. Germline V gene lookup returns CDR1 SGHTA and CDR2 FQGTGA. The CDR3 is 15 amino acids. The V gene lost 1 base and the J gene lost 4 bases, with 12 bases spanning the gap. The CDR3 loop is CASSLNGPNADTQYF. The CDR3 DNA sequence: TGTGCCAGCAGCTTAAATGGCCCAAACGCAGATACGCAGTATTTT.

V gene TRBV6-6 combines with J gene TRBJ1-1, with 7 bases matching TRBD1. Germline CDR1 MNHNY, CDR2 SVGAGI (reference sequence). The CDR3 has 14 amino acids. V lost 5 bases, J lost 2 bases, and 5 bases stayed unmatched. The CDR3 loop reads CASSPGQDNTEAFF. In DNA form, the CDR3 reads TGTGCCAGCAGTCCCGGACAGGACAACACTGAAGCTTTCTTT.

The CDR3 nucleotides are TGTGCCAGTAGTATGGGACAGGGAGGCCAGCCCCAGCATTTT. This codes for CASSMGQGGQPQHF. This chain links TRBV19 with TRBJ1-5; TRBD1 agrees at 9 bases. The CDR3 has 14 amino acids. Germline CDR1 and CDR2: LNHDA and SQIVND (reference sequence). J gave up 7 bases and V 3 bases, and 4 bases lay outside the gene matches.

This clone appeared a few times. The chain has TRBV7-2 and TRBJ2-5; 14 nucleotides align to TRBD2. The V gene end was trimmed by 5 bases and the J gene end by 4 bases; junction bases not matched to a gene: 3. From germline, CDR1 is SGHTA and CDR2 FQGNSA. The CDR3 has 15 amino acids. In DNA, the CDR3 is TGTGCCAGCAGCAAGACTAGCGGGAGGGTAGAGACCCAGTACTTC. It is translated as CASSKTSGRVETQYF.

There are a few counts of this clone. The chain recombines TRBV6-6 with TRBJ2-1; the match to TRBD2 covers 11 bases. The CDR3 length is 16 residues. V trimming: 5 bases; J trimming: 8 bases; junction bases outside the gene matches: 11. Germline assignment: CDR1 MNHNY and CDR2 SVGAGI (reference sequence). Written as DNA, the CDR3 is TGTGCCAGCAGTAGTGTAGCGGGAGGGTTTTCCCATGAGCAGTTCTTC. Its protein is CASSSVAGGFSHEQFF.

This rearrangement joins TRBV28 to TRBJ2-7, with D possibly matching TRBD2 (6 bases). This CDR3 is built from 13 residues. Looked up from germline, CDR1 is MDHEN and CDR2 is SYDVKM. V gave up 3 bases and J gave up 3 bases, with 9 bases separating them. CDR3 sequence (DNA): TGTGCCAGCAGTTTGGCGGGGTTCTACGAGCAGTACTTC. Its protein product is CASSLAGFYEQYF.

This clone occurred a few times. This chain uses TRBV28 with TRBJ1-2, with no clear D. V was shortened by 3 bases and J by 7 bases, with 9 bases between the two germline ends. The CDR3 runs 12 residues. Germline CDR1 is MDHEN and CDR2 is SYDVKM. This chain's CDR3 is CASSLTGFGYTF. CDR3 bases: TGTGCCAGCAGTTTGACTGGTTTTGGCTACACCTTC.

This clone occurred a few times. The chain employs TRBV28 and TRBJ2-7; weak D call: TRBD2 (6 bases). The germline CDR1 and CDR2 sequences are MDHEN and SYDVKM. Trimming removed 6 bases from V and 3 bases from J, with 21 bases in between. The CDR3 length is 16 residues. CDR3 coding DNA: TGTGCCAGCAGGCCGGGGGACGTCCGGGGTTACTACGAGCAGTACGTC. This codes for CASRPGDVRGYYEQYV.

This clone was seen only a few times. The chain carries TRBV30 and TRBJ2-1, with D possibly TRBD1 on 6 matching bases. The CDR3 length is 13 residues. V shed 3 bases and J shed 6 bases, with 12 bases lying between them. Per the germline V gene, CDR1 is GTSNPN and CDR2 is SVGIG (reference sequence). The DNA for the CDR3 is TGTGCCTGGAGCACAGGGATGGGCAATGAGCAGTTCTTC. This sequence encodes CAWSTGMGNEQFF.

This sequence joins TRBV6-6 and TRBJ2-3, with 12 bases aligning to TRBD1. Unmatched junction bases numbered 11, after V lost 7 bases and J lost 6 bases. Germline V lookup: CDR1 MNHNY, CDR2 SVGAGI (reference sequence). The CDR3 runs to 16 residues. CDR3 in DNA: TGTGCCAGCACGCCACATAGGGACAGGGGGCTGGATACGCAGTATTTT. Protein product: CASTPHRDRGLDTQYF.

The rearrangement uses TRBV19 and TRBJ2-1, with TRBD2 matching over 10 bases. Germline assignment: CDR1 LNHDA and CDR2 SQIVND (reference sequence). CDR3 size: 15 residues. V shed 7 bases, J shed 4 bases, and the junction held 7 bases outside the gene matches. The CDR3 nucleotides read TGTGCCAGTATGGTTGGGACTAGCGAATACAATGAGCAGTTCTTC. Encoded protein: CASMVGTSEYNEQFF.

The chain recombines TRBV5-6 with TRBJ1-1; D uncertain. The CDR3 spans 13 residues. The germline CDR1 and CDR2 sequences are SGHDT and YYEEEE. Trimming left V 1 base short and J 1 base short, with 5 bases between. CDR3 amino acids: CASSLLPNTEAFF. CDR3 DNA: TGTGCCAGCAGCTTGCTTCCGAACACTGAAGCTTTCTTT.

V usage is TRBV5-1 and J usage is TRBJ2-3; TRBD1 matches 8 bases. Germline CDR1 SGHRS, CDR2 YFSETQ. The CDR3 runs to 15 residues. J gave up 6 bases and V 0 bases, and 6 bases lay outside the gene matches. The DNA of the CDR3 is TGCGCCAGCAGCTTGGGGGGACAGGAGATTGATACGCAGTATTTT. Encoded protein: CASSLGGQEIDTQYF.

This clone came up a few times. The chain employs TRBV7-8 and TRBJ2-5, with TRBD1 identical over 8 bases. The J segment lost 2 bases and the V segment lost 5 bases, leaving 7 bases of the junction unmatched. Germline V lookup: CDR1 SGHVS, CDR2 FQNEAQ. The CDR3 loop spans 15 amino acids. In nucleotides, the CDR3 is TGTGCCAGCAGCCCCAACGGACAGGGACAAGAGACCCAGTACTTC. This gives the protein CASSPNGQGQETQYF.

This chain connects TRBV5-4 to TRBJ1-5; 10 bases line up with TRBD1. Trimming at V came to 0 bases and at J to 3 bases, leaving 3 bases not matched to a gene. This CDR3 has 16 amino acids. CDR1 and CDR2 from the germline V gene are SGHNT and YYREEE (reference sequence). The chain's CDR3 is CASSLAGTGDNQPQHF. The CDR3 DNA follows: TGTGCCAGCAGCTTGGCCGGGACAGGGGACAATCAGCCCCAGCATTTT.

The V and J genes are TRBV25-1 and TRBJ1-2, with D possibly matching TRBD1 (5 bases). The length of the CDR3 is 14 residues. In germline, CDR1 is MGHDK, CDR2 SYGVNS. With 6 bases removed from V and 2 bases from J, the gap between germline ends came to 13 bases. The CDR3 sequence is CASSPLDRNYGYTF. CDR3 in DNA: TGTGCCAGCAGCCCCCTTGACAGAAACTATGGCTACACCTTC.

This clone was seen only a few times. CDR3 loop: CASSLGGPNYGYTF. The DNA for the CDR3 is TGTGCCAGCAGTTTAGGAGGGCCTAACTATGGCTACACCTTC. This chain connects TRBV28 to TRBJ1-2; D uncertain. Looked up from germline, CDR1 is MDHEN and CDR2 is SYDVKM. V was cut by 2 bases and J by 0 bases, with 7 bases left in between. The CDR3 is 14 amino acids.

This clone was counted between two and nine times. In DNA form, the CDR3 reads TGTGCCAGCAGCTTTGCGTACGAGCAGTACTTC. It specifies CASSFAYEQYF. The rearrangement uses TRBV11-2 and TRBJ2-7; D not certain. Germline V gene data show CDR1 as SGHAT and CDR2 as FQNNGV. The CDR3 spans 11 residues. V shed 3 bases and J shed 4 bases, with 4 bases lying between them.

This clone turned up a few times. The chain uses TRBV7-3 and TRBJ2-1, with 11 bases identical to TRBD2. Germline V CDR1 and CDR2: SGHTA, FQGTGA. The CDR3 has 16 amino acids. Trimming at V came to 1 base and at J to 4 bases, leaving 3 bases not matched to a gene. CDR3 region: CASSLIAGGAYNEQFF. The CDR3 DNA is TGTGCCAGCAGCTTAATAGCGGGAGGGGCTTACAATGAGCAGTTCTTC.

The gene calls are TRBV9 and TRBJ2-5; maybe TRBD2 (6 bases). The germline V gene has CDR1 SGDLS and CDR2 YYNGEE. This CDR3 is 12 amino acids long. Trimming took 5 bases from V and 5 from J, leaving 10 bases between them. In DNA, the CDR3 is TGTGCCAGCAGTTTTGGGGGGGAGACCCAGTACTTC. Translation gives CASSFGGETQYF.

Details on this clone: Germline is not matched at one junction end, which may reflect a read error. The chain combines TRBV7-9 with TRBJ1-1; maybe TRBD1 (6 bases). Germline V gene lookup returns CDR1 SEHNR and CDR2 FQNEAQ (reference sequence). This CDR3 has 13 residues. The CDR3 DNA is TGTGCCAGCAGCTTAACAGGGAACTCTGAAGCTTTCTTT. Translation gives CASSLTGNSEAFF.

This clone has more than one count but fewer than ten. The genes are TRBV28 and TRBJ2-7, with D uncertain. The CDR3 spans 8 residues. Trimming stripped 8 bases from V and 10 bases from J, with 6 bases between. Germline CDR1 reads MDHEN; CDR2 reads SYDVKM. The CDR3 coding sequence is TGTGCCAGCGGCCCTCAGTACTTC. This codes for CASGPQYF.

The V gene is TRBV7-2, the J gene TRBJ2-1; 7 nucleotides line up with TRBD1. CDR1 and CDR2 from the germline V gene are SGHTA and FQGNSA. The V and J ends lost 4 bases and 10 bases, in that order; junction bases with no gene match: 10. CDR3 length: 14 amino acids. CDR3 protein: CASSSGGQAQEQFF. The DNA of the CDR3 is TGTGCCAGCAGCTCAGGAGGACAGGCCCAGGAGCAGTTCTTC.

This clone showed up just a few times. This rearrangement joins TRBV9 to TRBJ2-7, with TRBD1 identical over 7 bases. V shed 2 bases, J shed 7 bases, and the junction held 6 bases outside the gene matches. Germline CDR1 SGDLS, CDR2 YYNGEE. The CDR3 has 13 amino acids. The DNA of the CDR3 is TGTGCCAGCAGCGTCGGGACAGTGGGAGAGCAGTACTTC. It specifies CASSVGTVGEQYF.

This clone was counted between two and nine times. The rearrangement uses TRBV28 and TRBJ2-7; 8 positions match TRBD1. V dropped 6 bases and J dropped 7; count of bases not matched to a gene: 5. This CDR3 region has 12 residues. Per the germline V gene, CDR1 is MDHEN and CDR2 is SYDVKM. This chain's CDR3 is CASRDRVREQYF. CDR3 sequence (DNA): TGTGCCAGCAGGGACAGGGTAAGAGAGCAGTACTTC. Combining the CDR3 with reference TRBV28 and TRBJ2-7 gives the whole variable domain DVKVTQSSRYLVKRTGEKVFLECVQDMDHENMFWYRQDPGLGLRLIYFSYDVKMKEKGDIPEGYSVSREKKERFSLILESASTNQTSMYLCASRDRVREQYFGPGTRLTVT.

The J gene is TRBJ2-7, the V gene TRBV27; 9 bases map to TRBD2. The CDR3 is 16 residues long. V lost 5 bases, J lost 6 bases, and 14 bases stayed unmatched. Germline V gene sequence: CDR1 MNHEY, CDR2 SMNVEV (reference sequence). The CDR3 nucleotides are TGTGCCAGCAGTCCGGGGGGTAGCGGGAGAAAAGGCGAGCAGTACTTC. This codes for CASSPGGSGRKGEQYF.

This chain uses TRBV6-5 with TRBJ2-2; no clear D gene. Deletions cut 6 bases from V and 2 bases from J, with 10 bases between. Per the germline V gene, CDR1 is MNHEY and CDR2 is SVGAGI. This CDR3 spans 14 amino acids. The CDR3 coding sequence is TGTGCCAGCAGCCCCACCTATAACACCGGGGAGCTGTTTTTT. It encodes CASSPTYNTGELFF.